This TCR beta chain was sequenced during a study of cytomegalovirus exposure and HLA in healthy donors (dated by TCRdb to about 2017). In terms of the full investigation: In an earlier analysis of approximately 640 of the donors, about 270 Gb of sequence data and 95 million to 130 million unique TCR beta sequences from about 179 million T cells were reported. Around 320 gigabases of sequencing data and tens of millions of unique TCR sequences were included in an early release covering around 600 HLA-typed donors. Among the roughly 430 genotyped donors, approximately 77% belonged to the genetic ancestry cluster associated with self-reported Caucasian donors. The aim of the study was to test whether cataloging public T cell receptors could identify signatures of past pathogen exposure. The study profiled the T cell repertoires of hundreds of subjects by immunosequencing and related them to cytomegalovirus serostatus. A separate validation cohort of 100 to 150 different subjects was used in addition to the approximately 670-subject first cohort. To predict cytomegalovirus infection status, the study brought together high-throughput TCR immunosequencing, statistical association of individual TCRs with disease status, and machine learning. A later analysis re-analyzed previously published TCR beta repertoires from 600 to 850 donors and added high-resolution HLA genotyping to study TCR occurrence patterns. The later analysis used no new phenotypic data to find candidate immune exposures, relying instead on TCR beta sequences and their occurrence across donors. An earlier analysis of 500 to 750 of the donors applied high-throughput TCR beta sequencing to assess whether each TCR beta V gene segment acted as functional or pseudogenic. Alongside the repertoire data, information on donor age, sex, ethnicity and CMV serostatus was compiled. Genome-wide SNP genotypes for about 55% of the roughly 670 donors were used in a later genetic analysis, which treated that subset as a discovery cohort. Every discovery cohort repertoire had been produced on one sequencing platform. HLA typing included class I and class II loci at four-digit resolution. The number of donors typed differed by locus, with about 629-640 for A, B, C, DRB1 and DQB1, 522 for DQA1, 606 for DPA1, and about 450 for DPB1. Five DR-DQ haplotypes were handled as single units for association and clustering, since linkage in the cohort was strong. On average, about 200,000 unique TCR beta nucleotide sequences were sequenced per donor among fewer than 500 genotyped donors of the cohort, with roughly 18% of those sequences being non-productive.

The library was generated by the immunoSEQ multiplex PCR assay. For the multiplex PCR, a mixture combining 60 forward primers for TCR Vbeta segments and 13 reverse primers for TCR Jbeta segments was used. The CDR3 region of rearranged TCR beta genes was amplified from genomic DNA with a multiplex PCR assay. On the Illumina HiSeq System, the amplified TCR beta libraries were sequenced as 87-base-pair reads. The paper's processing steps were these. In a later analysis, 77 million or so unique TCR beta chains were counted across the roughly 610 repertoires, and approximately 9.9 million of these chains were shared by at least two donors. Raw reads were error-corrected and collapsed into unique sequences by a nearest-neighbor algorithm in which closely related sequences were merged to remove PCR and sequencing errors. V, D and J gene segments were assigned by aligning CDR3 sequences to IMGT reference sequences. For a sequence to be retained, at least a six-nucleotide match to both a V gene segment and a J gene segment was required. A rearrangement counted as productive if the CDR3 had no stop codons and remained in frame with V and J, and every other rearrangement counted as non-productive. Following IMGT convention, CDR3 was defined as the stretch from the second conserved V-encoded cysteine up to the conserved J-encoded phenylalanine. The earlier analysis of fewer than 750 of the donors excluded sequences that lacked an unambiguous match to a single V gene segment. An earlier analysis of approximately 590 of the donors classified V segments as functional when productive rearrangements were above 56.7% and as segregating when the standard deviation between donors was above 5%. To diagnose cytomegalovirus status from the catalog of TCR beta chain sequences, a statistical classification framework was built. A later analysis assigned V and J genes by comparing TCR nucleotide sequences with IMGT/GENE-DB human TR gene sequences. Using the TCRdist pipeline, a later analysis assigned CDR3 sequences along with most-parsimonious VDJ recombination scenarios. In a later analysis, every TCR beta chain was defined by the combination of its CDR3 amino acid sequence and its V-gene family, and reads without a unique V-gene family were dropped. A later analysis removed over 500 highly shared, low-generation-probability nucleotide sequences to deal with suspected cross-contamination and a sequencing artifact. For each public chain, a later analysis derived a clonal expansion index from normalized ranks of inferred template counts within each repertoire. Generation probabilities in a later analysis came from a VDJ recombination model fitted to out-of-frame rearrangements, and those results were checked against IGoR. A later analysis scored TCR-TCR, TCR-HLA and TCR-CMV co-occurrence with hypergeometric tests, applying a repertoire-size bias correction to TCR pairs. In a later analysis, false discovery rates were estimated by permuting HLA or CMV assignments 20 times. A later analysis grouped co-occurring TCRs with DBSCAN, adding TCRdist sequence similarity when clustering within HLA-allele-positive subsets. For co-occurrence clustering, repertoires with fewer than 30,000 or more than 120,000 public chains were excluded, along with five repertoires with anomalous nucleotide sharing. Drawn from immuneACCESS, this table holds only the in-frame rearrangements with V and J called that TCRdb kept. Clones are partly lost; checked studies trace under half to an unresolved V gene and leave the rest unexplained. For V, J and clone size, that table is used; D and trimming come from the DNA. The sample includes roughly 150,000 clones, with over 75% observed a single time. Approximately 6% of the sample is held by the ten biggest clonotypes.

The cohort comprised some 700 healthy bone marrow donors. All cohort members were sampled while nominally healthy, although unrecorded immune exposures were likely present. The donor tested CMV seropositive and was one of the 289 seropositive cohort members. Every donor gave a peripheral blood sample, and the peripheral blood mononuclear cells from that sample were used for TCR beta sequencing. Genomic DNA extraction from the blood cell samples was performed with the Qiagen DNeasy Blood Extraction Kit. Study-wide findings and limitations: In this cohort, only TCR beta chains were sequenced, and detectable features were limited by the absence of alpha or paired-chain data. According to a later genetic analysis, donors in an Asian-associated ancestry cluster had fewer N-insertions in productive TCRs than the roughly 700-donor mean. Because some donors lacked HLA typing at each locus, the association tests relied only on the typed subset. A later analysis found that most CMV-associated TCR beta chains appeared HLA-restricted, with HLA associations seemingly driven largely by CMV exposure. In a later analysis, HLA-associated TCR beta chains showed more clonal expansion and lower generation probabilities than non-associated chains that were equally common. The only immune exposure information available for the cohort was CMV serostatus. The sequencing pipeline was judged likely to have produced a cluster of highly shared sequence variants as a technical artifact. When HLA alleles, especially DR and DQ, strongly co-occurred, TCR associations were difficult to assign to individual alleles. Because counts were too low, more than 15 rarely observed V segments, including chromosome 9 orphons, were left out of the earlier analysis of a few hundred of the donors. An association between a missense DCLRE1C variant and V-gene and J-gene trimming of TCR beta chains was found in a later genetic analysis and replicated in an independent cohort. It was suggested by the authors that the approach could potentially be generalized to other disease states and immunological phenotypes. According to a later analysis, TCR association rates differed among HLA loci, with DRB1 alleles showing the most associated TCRs and HLA-C alleles showing the fewest. Sequencing depth was assumed to be roughly uniform across donors in the presence/absence analyses, though that assumption may not hold. The study gave a list of under 200 TCR beta chains associated with cytomegalovirus. Broadly in line with IMGT annotations, most TCR beta V segments showed up in productive rearrangements about 90% or about 30% of the time in an earlier analysis of 587 of the donors. The classifier was reported to diagnose cytomegalovirus status with high specificity and sensitivity in both the original cohort and the validation cohort. Several of the top co-occurrence clusters appeared to be linked to parvovirus B19, influenza, CMV and Epstein-Barr virus, according to a later analysis. Linkage disequilibrium might explain the correlated functional status among segregating V segments, but an unknown experimental factor could not be excluded. Some IMGT-functional V segments, including TRBV6-2 and TRBV6-3, could not be distinguished by the 87-base-pair reads and were therefore excluded. In vitro tests confirmed that three of the cytomegalovirus-associated TCR beta chains recognize cytomegalovirus antigens. A later analysis associated 15,000 to 20,000 TCR beta sequences with specific HLA alleles at a false discovery rate of 0.05. Most TCR sequences were observed very rarely across donors, whereas some public TCRs were present in many individuals. A further reported finding was that TCR beta sequences accurately predicted the HLA-A and HLA-B alleles for most subjects in the first cohort.

At the junction V is shortened by 4 bases and J by 11 bases, with 14 bases in between. The CDR3 numbers 12 residues from cysteine through phenylalanine. Here the CDR3 DNA is all that survives: 36 bases in frame from base 1. The germline V gene gives CDR1 as MDHEN and CDR2 as SYDVKM. A note on this clone: Its antigen specificity is not known. Base-call qualities are not available, and no considerably larger clone is one nucleotide away.

Input material: PBMCs. The TCR sequence derives from a man aged 25-45 years in good health and CMV-seropositive. The chain is assembled from TRBV28 and TRBJ2-5; the D gene assignment is ambiguous. The CDR3 reads as follows: CASSSPPREQYF. In nucleotides, the sequence is TGTGCCAGCAGTTCCCCTCCGCGAGAGCAGTACTTC. Outside the CDR3, residues come from the reference TRBV28 and TRBJ2-5 proteins, so the full variable domain is: DVKVTQSSRYLVKRTGEKVFLECVQDMDHENMFWYRQDPGLGLRLIYFSYDVKMKEKGDIPEGYSVSREKKERFSLILESASTNQTSMYLCASSSPPREQYFGPGTRLLVL.